This TCR beta chain stems from a study of control samples from healthy donors and cancer patients. Trimming shortened V by 3 bases and J by 7 bases, and 35 bases separated the two germline ends. The CDR3 sequence is 20 residues long. Germline CDR1 reads DFQATT; CDR2 reads SNEGSKA (reference sequence). The repertoire was sequenced with immunoSEQ multiplex PCR; TCRdb's copy has only in-frame clones and lacks some. Of more than 95,000 clones listed, around nine tenths are singletons. The receptor comes from a man aged 40-49 years in good health. The chain uses TRBV20-1 and TRBJ2-3; possibly TRBD1 for D (10 bases). Sequencing used blood. Here the CDR3 reads CSASAVGQGPKKRGDHTQYF. The CDR3 DNA reads TGCAGTGCTAGTGCTGTGGGACAGGGGCCTAAGAAGCGGGGGGACCATACGCAGTATTTT.